Sequencing of this TCR beta chain was carried out in a study of PD-1 blockade in classical Hodgkin lymphoma. V was shortened by 0 bases and J by 2 bases, with 13 bases between the two germline ends. CDR3 size: 16 residues. Germline V gene lookup returns CDR1 SGHNT and CDR2 YYREEE (reference sequence). Study conclusions and caveats: Newly diagnosed patients were said to have less baseline TCR diversity than healthy donors did. At C4D1, TCR diversity had climbed significantly for CD4+ cells, though not for CD8+ cells.

As to time point: cycle 4 day 1 (C4D1), after about 6 weeks of nivolumab. Brentuximab vedotin exposure varied, and every patient relapsed after autologous stem cell transplantation. The table came from immunoSEQ multiplex PCR; TCRdb's copy has only in-frame clones and leaves some out. The sample has roughly 100,000 clones, about three quarters seen once; the top ten hold roughly 9.4%. Worth noting for this clone: Its cognate antigen is unknown.

This TCR derives from a human donor with classical Hodgkin lymphoma. The material was peripheral blood mononuclear cells (PBMCs), obtained before the fourth cycle of nivolumab. V and J are TRBV5-4 and TRBJ2-3; the D call may be TRBD1 or TRBD2 (5 bases each). Here the CDR3 reads CASSLEGPQYTDTQYF. Written as DNA, the CDR3 is TGTGCCAGCAGCTTGGAGGGACCTCAATACACAGATACGCAGTATTTT.